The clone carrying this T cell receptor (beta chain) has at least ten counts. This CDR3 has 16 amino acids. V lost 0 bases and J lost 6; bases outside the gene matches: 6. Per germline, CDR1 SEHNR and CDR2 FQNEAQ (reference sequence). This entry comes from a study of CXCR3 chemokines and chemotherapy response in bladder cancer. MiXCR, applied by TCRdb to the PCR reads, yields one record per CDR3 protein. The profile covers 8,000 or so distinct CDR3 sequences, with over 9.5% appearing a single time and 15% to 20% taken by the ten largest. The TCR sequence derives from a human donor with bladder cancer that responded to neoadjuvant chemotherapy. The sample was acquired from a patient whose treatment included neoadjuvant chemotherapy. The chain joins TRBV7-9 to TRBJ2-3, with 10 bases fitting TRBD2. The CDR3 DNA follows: TGTGCCAGCAGCTTAGCAGCGGGGGGGTTGCAGGATACGCAGTATTTT. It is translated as CASSLAAGGLQDTQYF.